Listed here are 27 T cell receptor beta chains from one sample, sequenced in a study of cytomegalovirus exposure and HLA in healthy donors (dated by TCRdb to about 2017). Libraries were constructed by the immunoSEQ multiplex PCR assay. For the multiplex PCR, a mixture combining 60 forward primers for TCR Vbeta segments and 13 reverse primers for TCR Jbeta segments was used. TCRdb's version of the immuneACCESS table is confined to in-frame rearrangements and falls short of the full clone set. An unresolved V gene accounts for under half of the shortfall where checked; the remainder is of unknown origin. The sample table shows about 100,000 clones, and around three quarters are seen once. The ten largest account for about 4.3% of the sample. The sample consisted of PBMCs. All receptors derive from a male donor in good health and CMV-seronegative.

The rearrangement joins TRBV4-1 to TRBJ1-1; no reliable D call. Germline CDR1 reads MGHRA; CDR2 reads YSYEKL. Trimming removed 0 bases from V and 0 bases from J, with 8 bases in between. The CDR3 spans 15 residues. The CDR3 sequence is CASSQEHSMNTEAFF. Here the CDR3 DNA reads TGCGCCAGCAGCCAAGAGCACAGCATGAACACTGAAGCTTTCTTT.

J is TRBJ1-1 and V is TRBV30; D is undetermined. CDR1 GTSNPN and CDR2 SVGIG come from the germline V gene (reference sequence). Trimming pared 2 bases from V and 3 bases from J, leaving 7 bases between. The CDR3 spans 12 residues. The CDR3 sequence: CAWSPTDTEAFF. In DNA, the CDR3 is TGTGCCTGGAGTCCTACGGACACTGAAGCTTTCTTT. The whole variable domain, remainder taken from reference TRBV30 and TRBJ1-1, is SQTIHQWPATLVQPVGSPLSLECTVEGTSNPNLYWYRQAAGRGLQLLFYSVGIGQISSEVPQNLSASRPQDRQFILSSKKLLLSDSGFYLCAWSPTDTEAFFGQGTRLTVV.

The gene calls are TRBV9 and TRBJ2-5; 9 positions agree with TRBD2. The CDR3 totals 16 residues. Germline trimming cut 4 bases from V and 0 bases from J; bases unmatched to any gene: 7. Germline V lookup: CDR1 SGDLS, CDR2 YYNGEE. CDR3 DNA sequence: TGTGCCAGCAGCCCGTGGACTAGCGCGTACCAAGAGACCCAGTACTTC. Its protein product is CASSPWTSAYQETQYF.

The table lists this clone with a count of one. This chain joins TRBV5-1 and TRBJ2-2; D may be TRBD2 (6 bases). Germline V gene sequence: CDR1 SGHRS, CDR2 YFSETQ. Trimming removed 0 bases from V and 0 bases from J, with 12 bases in between. The CDR3 is made up of 17 amino acids. CDR3 residues: CASSLVGGGTNTGELFF. CDR3 nucleotides: TGCGCCAGCAGCTTGGTGGGTGGCGGGACGAACACCGGGGAGCTGTTTTTT.

The chain couples TRBV7-2 to TRBJ2-7; a weak D match, TRBD2 (5 bases). This CDR3 has 13 residues. Trimming stripped 5 bases from V and 3 bases from J, with 11 bases between. The germline V gene has CDR1 SGHTA and CDR2 FQGNSA. For the CDR3, the DNA is TGTGCCAGCAGCGCTAGCTGGGGCTACGAGCAGTACTTC. Translating it yields CASSASWGYEQYF. The full variable domain, its missing parts supplied by reference TRBV7-2 and TRBJ2-7, is GAGVSQSPSNKVTEKGKDVELRCDPISGHTALYWYRQSLGQGLEFLIYFQGNSAPDKSGLPSDRFSAERTGGSVSTLTIQRTQQEDSAVYLCASSASWGYEQYFGPGTRLTVT.

The chain joins TRBV27 to TRBJ2-5; TRBD2 might be the D (5 bases). The CDR3 sequence is 13 residues long. V was shortened by 3 bases and J by 5 bases, with 10 bases between the two germline ends. Germline V gene lookup returns CDR1 MNHEY and CDR2 SMNVEV (reference sequence). The DNA for the CDR3 is TGTGCCAGCAGTTTTCGGGGTTGGGAGACCCAGTACTTC. It encodes CASSFRGWETQYF.

In DNA, the CDR3 is TGTGCCACCAGCAGAGACCTTACGACAGGGAAGTCCCACAATGAGCAGTTCTTC. Translating it yields CATSRDLTTGKSHNEQFF. The V call is TRBV15, the J call TRBJ2-1, with 7 bases that match TRBD1. With 0 bases clipped from V and 5 bases from J, the junction kept 13 bases outside the gene matches. The CDR3 runs 18 residues. Germline lookup yields CDR1 LNHNV and CDR2 YYDKDF (reference sequence).

This clone has a handful of counts. CDR3 residues: CASSLHRGGSDTEAFF. In nucleotides, the CDR3 is TGTGCCAGCAGTTTACACAGGGGTGGGAGCGACACTGAAGCTTTCTTT. The J gene is TRBJ1-1, the V gene TRBV28; TRBD1 aligns across 7 bases. The CDR3 has 16 amino acids. The junction had 9 bases not matched to a gene; V was cut back by 2 bases and J by 3 bases. Germline-derived CDR1 and CDR2 are MDHEN and SYDVKM. Full variable domain (remainder filled in from reference TRBV28 and TRBJ1-1): DVKVTQSSRYLVKRTGEKVFLECVQDMDHENMFWYRQDPGLGLRLIYFSYDVKMKEKGDIPEGYSVSREKKERFSLILESASTNQTSMYLCASSLHRGGSDTEAFFGQGTRLTVV.

The chain recombines TRBV5-8 with TRBJ1-2; tentatively, D is TRBD1 (5 bases). The CDR3 consists of 12 residues. The germline V gene encodes CDR1 SGHTS and CDR2 YDEGEE. V shed 4 bases and J shed 4 bases, with 8 bases lying between them. The CDR3 spells CASSRTGYGYTF. The CDR3 DNA follows: TGTGCCAGCAGCCGCACAGGCTATGGCTACACCTTC.

The genes are TRBV18 and TRBJ1-1, with TRBD1 identical over 7 bases. This CDR3 comprises 14 residues. The V segment lost 2 bases and the J segment 1 base; nucleotides outside the gene matches: 1. Germline loops: CDR1 KGHSH, CDR2 LQKENI. CDR3 DNA sequence: TGTGCCAGCTCACCAGCAGGGGGGAACACTGAAGCTTTCTTT. Translation: CASSPAGGNTEAFF.

This chain joins TRBV5-1 and TRBJ1-2; D is possibly TRBD1 (6 bases). V was cut by 4 bases and J by 4 bases, with 17 bases left in between. The germline CDR1 and CDR2 sequences are SGHRS and YFSETQ. This CDR3 has 15 residues. The CDR3 DNA is TGCGCCAGCAGCGGGAGGGGGGGCGCCGGCTATGGCTACACCTTC. This gives the protein CASSGRGGAGYGYTF.

As regards this clone: Other nucleotide sequences from this sample produce the same CDR3. The V gene is TRBV27, the J gene TRBJ1-1; weak D call: TRBD1 (5 bases). This CDR3 comprises 15 residues. V was trimmed by 2 bases and J by 0 bases, leaving 10 bases between them. Germline CDR1 and CDR2: MNHEY and SMNVEV (reference sequence). The CDR3: CASSLKRGMNTEAFF. CDR3 nucleotides: TGTGCCAGCAGTTTAAAGCGGGGCATGAACACTGAAGCTTTCTTT.

The rearrangement uses TRBV7-7 and TRBJ2-1; no firm D call. The V gene's germline CDR1 is SSHAT and CDR2 FNYEAQ (reference sequence). The CDR3 runs to 13 residues. V lost 2 bases and J lost 1, with 3 bases in between. As DNA, the CDR3 is TGTGCCAGCAGCTTACGGTCCTACAATGAGCAGTTCTTC. Amino acids: CASSLRSYNEQFF.

The chain is built from TRBV7-9 and TRBJ1-1; 7 bases agree with TRBD1. Unmatched junction bases numbered 9, after V lost 5 bases and J lost 3 bases. This CDR3 contains 15 residues. The germline V gene has CDR1 SEHNR and CDR2 FQNEAQ (reference sequence). CDR3 loop: CASSTDRAEHTEAFF. Written as DNA, the CDR3 is TGTGCCAGCAGCACCGACAGGGCCGAGCACACTGAAGCTTTCTTT.

This sequence joins TRBV28 and TRBJ1-2; D remains unclear. V was pared by 6 bases and J by 5 bases, with 13 bases between. The CDR3 totals 13 residues. CDR1 and CDR2 (germline): MDHEN, SYDVKM. This chain's CDR3 is CASSSDGLYGYTF. CDR3 bases: TGTGCCAGCAGCTCTGACGGACTTTATGGCTACACCTTC.

This clone was found once. The chain recombines TRBV7-2 with TRBJ2-3; maybe TRBD2 (5 bases). Germline-derived CDR1 and CDR2 are SGHTA and FQGNSA. This CDR3 comprises 12 residues. With 1 base removed from V and 8 bases from J, the gap between germline ends came to 7 bases. CDR3 DNA sequence: TGTGCCAGCAGCTTAGATCGGGGTACGCAGTATTTT. Encoded protein: CASSLDRGTQYF.

The chain employs TRBV6-5 and TRBJ1-3; 7 bases line up with TRBD1. Germline CDR1 is MNHEY and CDR2 is SVGAGI. The CDR3 contains 15 residues. The V gene end was trimmed by 6 bases and the J gene end by 2 bases; junction bases not matched to a gene: 7. The CDR3 region is CASSPGGKAGNTIYF. CDR3 nucleotide sequence: TGTGCCAGCAGCCCAGGGGGAAAGGCTGGAAACACCATATATTTT.

J is TRBJ2-7 and V is TRBV5-1; the D gene is possibly TRBD1 (6 bases). The CDR3 spans 14 residues. CDR1 SGHRS and CDR2 YFSETQ come from the germline V gene. Deletions cut 1 base from V and 2 bases from J, with 10 bases between. CDR3 amino acids: CASSLTGSPYEQYF. The CDR3 DNA sequence: TGCGCCAGCAGCTTGACAGGGTCCCCCTACGAGCAGTACTTC.

This clone was counted a few times. The chain recombines TRBV6-1 with TRBJ2-7; D unclear. The CDR3 is made up of 15 amino acids. CDR1 and CDR2 (germline): MNHNS, SASEGT. Deletions cut 2 bases from V and 2 bases from J, with 13 bases between. CDR3 sequence reads: CASSESDETPYEQYF. The CDR3 bases are TGTGCCAGCAGTGAAAGCGACGAGACCCCCTACGAGCAGTACTTC.

This clone was seen a single time. The chain couples TRBV5-6 to TRBJ1-2, with TRBD1 matching over 7 bases. V was clipped by 0 bases and J by 4 bases; unmatched bases: 3. The germline V gene has CDR1 SGHDT and CDR2 YYEEEE. The CDR3 runs to 14 residues. CDR3 protein: CASSLGQGLYGYTF. DNA for the CDR3: TGTGCCAGCAGCTTGGGACAGGGACTCTATGGCTACACCTTC.

This clone was recorded a few times. The chain links TRBV21-1 to TRBJ2-1; TRBD2 reflects the table's D call only, with no check against the DNA. TRBV21-1 is recorded as a pseudogene. The CDR3 extends over 16 amino acids. The CDR3 DNA is TGTGCCAGCAGCAAATCGGTAGCGGGAGTGGGGAATGAGCAGTTCTTC. Translation gives CASSKSVAGVGNEQFF.

This clone appeared once. The V gene is TRBV9, the J gene TRBJ2-7, with D tentatively TRBD2 (5 bases). Deletions cut 0 bases from V and 2 bases from J, with 21 bases between. Germline loops: CDR1 SGDLS, CDR2 YYNGEE. The CDR3 is 18 amino acids. CDR3: CASSVAPGSVHPPYEQYF. The CDR3 DNA follows: TGTGCCAGCAGCGTAGCACCGGGGTCGGTACATCCACCCTACGAGCAGTACTTC.

The rearrangement links TRBV6-5 to TRBJ2-7; the D is unclear. V lost 0 bases and J lost 6, with 12 bases in between. Germline CDR1 is MNHEY and CDR2 is SVGAGI. The CDR3 sequence is 14 residues long. CDR3 sequence: CASSYSSPGSEQYF. In DNA form, the CDR3 reads TGTGCCAGCAGTTACTCGAGTCCGGGTTCCGAGCAGTACTTC.

The chain carries TRBV14 and TRBJ2-7; D is undetermined. Germline-derived CDR1 and CDR2 are SGHDN and FVKESK. V lost 0 bases and J lost 1, with 10 bases in between. This CDR3 is 15 amino acids long. CDR3 sequence (DNA): TGTGCCAGCAGCCAAGAAGCGACGGTTTCCTACGAGCAGTACTTC. This translates into CASSQEATVSYEQYF.

This chain links TRBV15 with TRBJ2-3; D might be TRBD1 (5 bases). The CDR3 consists of 13 residues. V was shortened by 1 base and J by 6 bases, with 8 bases between the two germline ends. The V gene's germline CDR1 is LNHNV and CDR2 YYDKDF (reference sequence). The CDR3 coding sequence is TGTGCCACCAGCAGAGTGGGGCCGGATACGCAGTATTTT. It translates to CATSRVGPDTQYF.

J is TRBJ2-7 and V is TRBV5-4; 9 bases match TRBD1. The CDR3 contains 14 residues. CDR1 and CDR2 from the germline V gene are SGHNT and YYREEE (reference sequence). V lost 6 bases and J lost 3; bases outside the gene matches: 7. CDR3 in DNA: TGTGCCAGCAAAGGGGACAGGGTGAACTACGAGCAGTACTTC. It is translated as CASKGDRVNYEQYF. The variable domain in full, with the rest retrieved from reference TRBV5-4 and TRBJ2-7, is ETGVTQSPTHLIKTRGQQVTLRCSSQSGHNTVSWYQQALGQGPQFIFQYYREEENGRGNFPPRFSGLQFPNYSSELNVNALELDDSALYLCASKGDRVNYEQYFGPGTRLTVT.

This clone was detected a few times. The CDR3 coding sequence is TGTGCCAGCAGTTACCCCAGTAGTAGCGGGAGTTCGAGCGAGCAGTACTTC. This sequence encodes CASSYPSSSGSSSEQYF. The genes are TRBV11-2 and TRBJ2-7; 9 bases match TRBD2. This CDR3 region has 17 residues. Per germline, CDR1 SGHAT and CDR2 FQNNGV. The trim removed 6 bases at V and 6 bases at J, leaving 18 bases unmatched.